This T cell receptor (beta chain) originates from a study of T cell changes during pregnancy in multiple sclerosis. This clone was counted once. The CDR3 has 18 residues. V dropped 0 bases and J dropped 7 bases, with 24 bases sitting between them. The V gene's germline CDR1 is SGHNT and CDR2 YENEEA. The data were produced by immunoSEQ multiplex PCR, yet TCRdb's version contains in-frame clones alone and is incomplete. The sample contains over 65,000 clones, approximately 91% of which appear only once. The sample was peripheral blood, taken in the first trimester of pregnancy. V gene TRBV11-3 combines with J gene TRBJ1-1; D possibly corresponds to TRBD1 (6 bases). This TCR came from a female donor with multiple sclerosis, enrolled in a pregnancy study. The CDR3 DNA reads as TGTGCCAGCAGCTTAGAGGGGACACGCGGGGGCCTTGAAGTTGAAGCTTTCTTT. Its translation is CASSLEGTRGGLEVEAFF.